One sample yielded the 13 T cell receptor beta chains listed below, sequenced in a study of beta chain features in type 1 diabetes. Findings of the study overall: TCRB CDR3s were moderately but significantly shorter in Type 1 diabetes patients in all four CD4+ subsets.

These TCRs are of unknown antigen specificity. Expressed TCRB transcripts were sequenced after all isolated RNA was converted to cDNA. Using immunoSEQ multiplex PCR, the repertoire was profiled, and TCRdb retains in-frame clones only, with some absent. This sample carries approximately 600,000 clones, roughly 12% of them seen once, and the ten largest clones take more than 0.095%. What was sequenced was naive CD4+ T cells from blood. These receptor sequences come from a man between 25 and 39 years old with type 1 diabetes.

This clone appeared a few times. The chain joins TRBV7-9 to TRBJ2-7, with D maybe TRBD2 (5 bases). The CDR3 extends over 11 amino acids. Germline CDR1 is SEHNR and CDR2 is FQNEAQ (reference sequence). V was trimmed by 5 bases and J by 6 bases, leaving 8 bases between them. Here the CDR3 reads CASSRSGEQYF. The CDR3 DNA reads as TGTGCCAGCAGCCGAAGCGGCGAGCAGTACTTC.

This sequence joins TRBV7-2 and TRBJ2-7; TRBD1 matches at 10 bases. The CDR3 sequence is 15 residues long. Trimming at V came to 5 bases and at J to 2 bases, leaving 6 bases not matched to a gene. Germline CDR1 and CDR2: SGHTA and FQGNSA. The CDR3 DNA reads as TGTGCCAGCAGCCCGACAGGGGGCCGCGCCTACGAGCAGTACTTC. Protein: CASSPTGGRAYEQYF.

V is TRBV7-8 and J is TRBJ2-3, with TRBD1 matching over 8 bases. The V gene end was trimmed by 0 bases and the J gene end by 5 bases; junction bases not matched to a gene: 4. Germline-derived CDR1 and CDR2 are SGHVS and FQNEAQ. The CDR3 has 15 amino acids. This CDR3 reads CASSLAGQGRDTQYF. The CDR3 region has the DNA TGTGCCAGCAGCTTAGCTGGACAGGGCCGAGATACGCAGTATTTT.

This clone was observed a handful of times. CDR3 sequence (DNA): TGTGCCAGCAGCAGGACTAGCGGGGGCCCTAGCACAGATACGCAGTATTTT. Encoded protein: CASSRTSGGPSTDTQYF. The chain is built from TRBV7-2 and TRBJ2-3, with 13 bases fitting TRBD2. The ends lost 5 bases at V and 0 bases at J; junction bases unmatched: 5. CDR3 size: 17 residues. The germline gives CDR1 SGHTA, CDR2 FQGNSA. The full variable domain, in which reference TRBV7-2 and TRBJ2-3 provide the parts outside the CDR3, is GAGVSQSPSNKVTEKGKDVELRCDPISGHTALYWYRQSLGQGLEFLIYFQGNSAPDKSGLPSDRFSAERTGGSVSTLTIQRTQQEDSAVYLCASSRTSGGPSTDTQYFGPGTRLTVL.

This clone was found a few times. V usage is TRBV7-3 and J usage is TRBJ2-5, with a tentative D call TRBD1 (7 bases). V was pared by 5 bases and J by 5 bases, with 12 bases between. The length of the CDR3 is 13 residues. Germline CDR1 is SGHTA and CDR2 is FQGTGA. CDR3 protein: CASSAGQWETQYF. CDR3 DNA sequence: TGTGCCAGCAGCGCGGGACAGTGGGAGACCCAGTACTTC.

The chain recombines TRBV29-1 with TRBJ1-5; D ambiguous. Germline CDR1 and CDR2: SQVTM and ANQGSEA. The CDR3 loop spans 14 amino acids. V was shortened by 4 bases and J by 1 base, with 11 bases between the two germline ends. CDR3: CSVGTLDSNQPQHF. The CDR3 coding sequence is TGCAGCGTTGGGACCCTGGACAGCAATCAGCCCCAGCATTTT.

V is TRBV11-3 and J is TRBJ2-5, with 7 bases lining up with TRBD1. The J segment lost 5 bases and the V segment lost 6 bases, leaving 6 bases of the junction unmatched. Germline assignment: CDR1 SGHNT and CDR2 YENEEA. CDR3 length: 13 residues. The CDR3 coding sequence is TGTGCCAGCAGACAAACAGGGGAGGAGACCCAGTACTTC. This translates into CASRQTGEETQYF.

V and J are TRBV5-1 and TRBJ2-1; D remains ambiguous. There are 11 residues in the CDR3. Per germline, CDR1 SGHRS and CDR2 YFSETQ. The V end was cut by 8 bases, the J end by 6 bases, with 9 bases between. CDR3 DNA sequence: TGCGCCAGTACCTGGGGCAATGAGCAGTTCTTC. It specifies CASTWGNEQFF.

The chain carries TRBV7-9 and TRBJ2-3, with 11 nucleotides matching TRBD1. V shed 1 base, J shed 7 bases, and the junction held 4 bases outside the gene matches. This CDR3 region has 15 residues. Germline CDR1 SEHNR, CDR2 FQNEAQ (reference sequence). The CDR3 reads CASSLGTGGTNTQYF. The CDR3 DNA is TGTGCCAGCAGCTTAGGGACAGGGGGCACGAATACGCAGTATTTT.

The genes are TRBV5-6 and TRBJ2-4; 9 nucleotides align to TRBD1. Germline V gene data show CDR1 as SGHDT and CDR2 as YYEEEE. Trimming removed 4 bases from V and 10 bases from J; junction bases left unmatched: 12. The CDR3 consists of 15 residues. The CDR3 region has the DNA TGTGCCAGCAGCCCATTGGGAGGACAGGGGTCAATTCAGTACTTC. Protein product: CASSPLGGQGSIQYF.

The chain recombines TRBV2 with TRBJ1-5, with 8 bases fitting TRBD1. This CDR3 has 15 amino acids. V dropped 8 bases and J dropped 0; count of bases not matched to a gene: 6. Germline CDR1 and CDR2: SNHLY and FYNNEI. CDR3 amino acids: CASGDRLNSNQPQHF. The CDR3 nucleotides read TGTGCCAGCGGGGACAGGCTGAATAGCAATCAGCCCCAGCATTTT.

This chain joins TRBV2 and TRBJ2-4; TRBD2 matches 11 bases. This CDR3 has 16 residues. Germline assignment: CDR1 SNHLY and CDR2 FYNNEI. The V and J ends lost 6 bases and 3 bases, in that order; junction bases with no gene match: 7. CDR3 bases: TGTGCCAGCAGGGTCCTAGCGGGGGGTCTCAAAAACATTCAGTACTTC. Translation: CASRVLAGGLKNIQYF.

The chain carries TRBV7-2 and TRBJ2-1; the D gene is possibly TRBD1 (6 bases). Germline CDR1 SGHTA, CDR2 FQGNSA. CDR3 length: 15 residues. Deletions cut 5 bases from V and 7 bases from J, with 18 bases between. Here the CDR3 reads CASSPDLLRGNEQFF. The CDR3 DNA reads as TGTGCCAGCAGCCCGGATCTCCTCAGGGGAAATGAGCAGTTCTTC.